What follows are 16 T cell receptor beta chains derived from one specimen sequenced in a study of cytomegalovirus exposure and HLA in healthy donors. The primer mix had 60 Vbeta and 13 Jbeta primers. The method was immunoSEQ multiplex PCR; TCRdb's version includes in-frame clones alone and lacks a portion of them. This table has 99,000 or so clones, roughly three quarters appearing once. Sequenced: PBMCs. The receptors here all came from a male donor in good health and CMV-seronegative.

The chain is built from TRBV7-2 and TRBJ2-7; D is unclear. The CDR3 runs 15 residues. Germline V gene sequence: CDR1 SGHTA, CDR2 FQGNSA. Between the trimmed V and J ends, which lost 1 base and 6 bases, there was a span of 16 bases. DNA for the CDR3: TGTGCCAGCAGCTTAGACAGCTTCCTCCCCCGCGAGCAGTACTTC. Amino acids: CASSLDSFLPREQYF.

The rearrangement links TRBV18 to TRBJ1-6; 8 bases align to TRBD1. Trimming cost V 4 bases and J 7 bases; bases outside gene matches: 3. Germline values: CDR1 KGHSH, CDR2 LQKENI. CDR3 length: 14 amino acids. Here the CDR3 DNA reads TGTGCCAGCTCACGGGACAGGTTGAATTCACCCCTCCACTTT. This sequence encodes CASSRDRLNSPLHF.

In its sample, this clone ranks as medium-sized (0.01 to 0.1%). The V gene is TRBV4-1, the J gene TRBJ2-6, with TRBD1 matching over 8 bases. Germline trimming cut 5 bases from V and 4 bases from J; bases unmatched to any gene: 7. The CDR3 is made up of 16 amino acids. The germline V gene encodes CDR1 MGHRA and CDR2 YSYEKL. The DNA for the CDR3 is TGCGCCAGCAGCTACTCACAGGGGGAAGGGGCCAACGTCCTGACTTTC. It translates to CASSYSQGEGANVLTF.

The chain couples TRBV7-3 to TRBJ2-2; D gene uncertain. Between the trimmed V and J ends, which lost 4 bases and 8 bases, there was a span of 11 bases. CDR3 length: 13 amino acids. CDR1 SGHTA and CDR2 FQGTGA come from the germline V gene. The CDR3 sequence is CASSSRVQGELFF. The CDR3 region has the DNA TGTGCCAGCAGCTCACGGGTTCAGGGGGAGCTGTTTTTT.

The rearrangement joins TRBV27 to TRBJ2-4; D not resolved. The CDR3 is 16 residues long. V was trimmed by 5 bases and J by 1 base, leaving 15 bases between them. Per germline, CDR1 MNHEY and CDR2 SMNVEV (reference sequence). The CDR3 DNA sequence: TGTGCCAGCAGTCCTTCGGCGGCGCTGGCCAAAAACATTCAGTACTTC. Encoded protein: CASSPSAALAKNIQYF.

The chain recombines TRBV29-1 with TRBJ1-2; D is unclear. This CDR3 spans 11 amino acids. The germline V and J ends were trimmed by 4 bases and 2 bases, with 5 bases remaining between them. The germline V gene encodes CDR1 SQVTM and CDR2 ANQGSEA. The CDR3 loop is CSVAANYGYTF. CDR3 coding DNA: TGCAGCGTTGCTGCGAACTATGGCTACACCTTC.

This chain joins TRBV5-4 and TRBJ2-6; tentative D call: TRBD2 (6 bases). Deletions cut 1 base from V and 2 bases from J, with 16 bases between. The germline gives CDR1 SGHNT, CDR2 YYREEE (reference sequence). The CDR3 sequence is 18 residues long. CDR3 protein: CASSLSGGRLTGANVLTF. Here the CDR3 DNA reads TGTGCCAGCAGCTTGTCTGGGGGGAGGTTAACTGGGGCCAACGTCCTGACTTTC.

This chain links TRBV11-3 with TRBJ2-3, with 7 bases identical to TRBD2. The V gene's germline CDR1 is SGHNT and CDR2 YENEEA. CDR3 size: 17 residues. V shed 1 base, J shed 3 bases, and the junction held 10 bases outside the gene matches. The CDR3 loop is CASSLGRLAGDTDTQYF. The CDR3 DNA sequence: TGTGCCAGCAGCTTAGGGCGGTTGGCGGGAGATACAGATACGCAGTATTTT.

This sequence joins TRBV2 and TRBJ2-1, with 9 bases lining up with TRBD1. Germline V gene lookup returns CDR1 SNHLY and CDR2 FYNNEI. This CDR3 is built from 16 residues. J lost 3 bases, V lost 1 base, and 4 bases had no gene match. CDR3 in DNA: TGTGCCAGCAGTGAAGAGGGGACAGGGCGCTACAATGAGCAGTTCTTC. Translation gives CASSEEGTGRYNEQFF.

The chain employs TRBV7-6 and TRBJ1-4; a possible D gene is TRBD1 (5 bases). Germline CDR1 SGHVS, CDR2 FNYEAQ. The CDR3 sequence is 16 residues long. Trimming removed 2 bases at V and 0 bases at J, with 10 bases between. The CDR3 protein is CASSLQGTTTNEKLFF. DNA for the CDR3: TGTGCCAGCAGCTTACAGGGTACCACAACTAATGAAAAACTGTTTTTT.

The chain couples TRBV5-5 to TRBJ2-7; 8 nucleotides match TRBD2. Germline V gives CDR1 SGHKS, CDR2 YYEKEE (reference sequence). The J segment lost 7 bases and the V segment lost 0 bases, leaving 9 bases of the junction unmatched. The CDR3 extends over 15 amino acids. DNA for the CDR3: TGTGCCAGCAGCTTGGGATCGGGAGGGCCGGAAGAGCAGTACTTC. Protein sequence: CASSLGSGGPEEQYF.

This chain links TRBV28 with TRBJ1-2, with D perhaps TRBD1 (6 bases). Trimming removed 6 bases from V and 8 bases from J, with 22 bases in between. CDR3 length equals 15 residues. Germline V gene data show CDR1 as MDHEN and CDR2 as SYDVKM. The CDR3 is CASSTGGGLDRGYTF. The CDR3 DNA sequence: TGTGCCAGCAGCACCGGGGGGGGCCTGGATCGGGGCTACACCTTC.

The rearrangement uses TRBV27 and TRBJ2-7; the match to TRBD1 covers 8 bases. Germline CDR1 reads MNHEY; CDR2 reads SMNVEV (reference sequence). There are 12 residues in the CDR3. Trimming cost V 5 bases and J 9 bases; bases outside gene matches: 6. The CDR3 protein is CASSQDRAGQYF. DNA of the CDR3: TGTGCCAGCAGTCAGGACAGGGCGGGGCAGTACTTC.

The chain couples TRBV27 to TRBJ2-5; weak D call: TRBD2 (5 bases). Trimming cost V 7 bases and J 3 bases, with 18 bases left between them. The CDR3 contains 15 residues. Per the germline V gene, CDR1 is MNHEY and CDR2 is SMNVEV (reference sequence). The CDR3 reads CASKIRGIGEETQYF. CDR3 nucleotides: TGTGCCAGCAAAATCCGGGGAATTGGAGAAGAGACCCAGTACTTC.

This clone was counted once. The chain employs TRBV18 and TRBJ1-1, with TRBD1 identical over 9 bases. CDR1 and CDR2 (germline): KGHSH, LQKENI. V dropped 3 bases and J dropped 5; count of bases not matched to a gene: 4. This CDR3 spans 14 amino acids. In DNA form, the CDR3 reads TGTGCCAGCTCACCCTCCGGGACAGGGACTGAAGCTTTCTTT. It is translated as CASSPSGTGTEAFF.

The chain has TRBV18 and TRBJ2-5, with D tentatively TRBD2 (5 bases). This CDR3 has 14 residues. Germline V gene sequence: CDR1 KGHSH, CDR2 LQKENI. The V end was cut by 0 bases, the J end by 4 bases, with 9 bases between. The CDR3 DNA is TGTGCCAGCTCACCACCGCTAGCAGGAGAGACCCAGTACTTC. Protein: CASSPPLAGETQYF.